This T cell receptor (beta chain) is from a study of naive and memory T cell subsets. Both TRBC1 and TRBC2 were covered by a beta constant-region primer of two equimolar oligonucleotides. Four rounds of PCR amplified the ligated cDNA using nested alpha and beta constant-region primers plus SP2. The cDNA 3' end received a ligated single-stranded oligonucleotide carrying the SP2 primer and a 12-nucleotide UMI. TCRdb used MiXCR to reprocess the UMI-ligation and nested PCR reads, holding one entry per CDR3 protein. The sample includes more than 95,000 distinct CDR3 sequences, roughly 14% of them seen just once. This clonotype has at least ten counts. Its antigen is unknown. The study, taken as a whole, reports: No ground truth validated the naive and memory repertoire findings. Over 85% of naive TCR sequences appeared only once, unlike memory subsets. A few larger clonotypes appeared in naive repertoires, especially CD8, possibly memory cells re-expressing CD45RA.

The CDR3 sequence is 13 residues long. V was pared by 5 bases and J by 4 bases, with 4 bases of the junction left unmatched. Germline CDR1 DFQATT, CDR2 SNEGSKA (reference sequence). Sequences were obtained from naive CD8+ T cells from blood. The chain uses TRBV20-1 and TRBJ2-7, with 11 bases fitting TRBD2. The TCR sequence derives from a human donor in good health. CDR3 amino acids: CSASGLAAYEQYF. The DNA of the CDR3 is TGCAGTGCTTCGGGACTAGCGGCTTACGAGCAGTACTTC.